One sample yielded the 17 T cell receptor beta chains listed below, sequenced in a study of CD8+ T cells in alopecia areata. Treatment meaning: oral pan-JAK inhibitor, 5-10 mg twice daily. RNA was isolated and reverse transcribed to cDNA, the sequencing template. Assay used: immunoSEQ multiplex PCR; TCRdb lists only in-frame clones, some missing. This sample has some 110,000 clones, with about 59% found just once. Source: CD8+ T cells sorted from blood, taken at week 24, from a patient treated with tofacitinib. All receptors derive from a human donor with alopecia areata.

This clone has more than one count but fewer than ten. The CDR3 region is CASSLLRTVNTGELFF. The CDR3 coding sequence is TGTGCCAGCAGCCTATTGAGGACAGTGAACACCGGGGAGCTGTTTTTT. The chain links TRBV7-9 to TRBJ2-2; a possible D gene is TRBD1 (6 bases). CDR3 length equals 16 residues. From germline, CDR1 is SEHNR and CDR2 FQNEAQ (reference sequence). V was shortened by 5 bases and J by 1 base, with 14 bases between the two germline ends.

This sequence joins TRBV4-3 and TRBJ2-5, with D hard to call. Trimming pared 0 bases from V and 0 bases from J, leaving 20 bases between. Looked up from germline, CDR1 is LGHNA and CDR2 is YSLEER. This CDR3 spans 19 amino acids. The CDR3 DNA sequence: TGCGCCAGCAGCCAAGATTTATCCATGGCATGGCAGAACCAAGAGACCCAGTACTTC. It yields the protein CASSQDLSMAWQNQETQYF.

The rearrangement joins TRBV27 to TRBJ1-6, with D possibly TRBD1 on 5 matching bases. The CDR3 spans 14 residues. Germline V lookup: CDR1 MNHEY, CDR2 SMNVEV (reference sequence). V lost 4 bases to trimming and J lost 9 bases, with 13 bases between them. Here the CDR3 reads CASSWVRVGSPLHF. CDR3 coding DNA: TGTGCCAGCAGTTGGGTCAGGGTTGGTTCACCCCTCCACTTT.

This chain links TRBV6-5 with TRBJ2-3, with D perhaps TRBD1 (6 bases). CDR3 size: 16 residues. Trimming stripped 4 bases from V and 1 base from J, with 15 bases between. The germline V gene encodes CDR1 MNHEY and CDR2 SVGAGI. CDR3 residues: CASSSQGPGGTDTQYF. In nucleotides, the CDR3 is TGTGCCAGCAGTTCACAGGGCCCCGGCGGCACAGATACGCAGTATTTT.

The J gene is TRBJ2-7, the V gene TRBV25-1, with unresolved D. With 10 bases removed from V and 2 bases from J, the gap between germline ends came to 15 bases. The germline CDR1 and CDR2 sequences are MGHDK and SYGVNS. There are 13 residues in the CDR3. CDR3 DNA sequence: TGTGCCACAGTGTATGAGTTACCCTACGAGCAGTACTTC. It translates to CATVYELPYEQYF.

The chain carries TRBV7-6 and TRBJ2-7; a weak D match, TRBD2 (5 bases). CDR1 and CDR2 (germline): SGHVS, FNYEAQ. V lost 5 bases to trimming and J lost 4 bases, with 9 bases between them. CDR3 length equals 12 residues. The CDR3 loop is CASSPGGYEQYF. CDR3 DNA: TGTGCCAGCAGCCCCGGAGGATACGAGCAGTACTTC.

This clone was recorded a few times. The rearrangement uses TRBV7-9 and TRBJ2-7; TRBD1 is a possible D gene (6 bases). V lost 5 bases and J lost 3, with 8 bases in between. The CDR3 has 12 residues. Germline V lookup: CDR1 SEHNR, CDR2 FQNEAQ (reference sequence). The DNA of the CDR3 is TGTGCCAGCAGCGAGACAGGCTACGAGCAGTACTTC. It is translated as CASSETGYEQYF.

The rearrangement joins TRBV30 to TRBJ2-1, with D maybe TRBD1 (5 bases). The CDR3 loop spans 14 amino acids. In germline, CDR1 is GTSNPN, CDR2 SVGIG (reference sequence). V gave up 4 bases and J gave up 0 bases, with 10 bases separating them. CDR3 coding DNA: TGTGCCTGGACAACAGGAGTCTCCTACAATGAGCAGTTCTTC. It encodes CAWTTGVSYNEQFF.

The V gene is TRBV27, the J gene TRBJ1-5, with TRBD1 as a possible D gene (5 bases). CDR1 and CDR2 (germline): MNHEY, SMNVEV (reference sequence). The V gene lost 6 bases and the J gene lost 5 bases, with 14 bases spanning the gap. The CDR3 sequence is 14 residues long. The DNA for the CDR3 is TGTGCCAGCAGCGTCGGGGGTTACCATCAGCCCCAGCATTTT. Protein product: CASSVGGYHQPQHF.

This chain connects TRBV7-9 to TRBJ1-5; unclear D gene. The CDR3 length is 12 residues. The germline gives CDR1 SEHNR, CDR2 FQNEAQ (reference sequence). Trimming removed 4 bases from V and 5 bases from J, with 6 bases in between. CDR3 sequence reads: CASSWADQPQHF. CDR3 DNA: TGTGCCAGCAGCTGGGCCGATCAGCCCCAGCATTTT.

The chain combines TRBV5-6 with TRBJ1-1; D gene uncertain. There are 12 residues in the CDR3. V was pared by 0 bases and J by 8 bases, with 8 bases between. Germline loops: CDR1 SGHDT, CDR2 YYEEEE. The CDR3 sequence is CASSLVGREAFF. CDR3 in DNA: TGTGCCAGCAGCTTGGTCGGGCGCGAAGCTTTCTTT.

A few counts support this clone. The chain recombines TRBV9 with TRBJ1-1; D not certain. CDR3 length: 13 residues. V was pared by 0 bases and J by 5 bases, with 8 bases between. CDR1 is SGDLS, CDR2 YYNGEE, per germline. CDR3 DNA sequence: TGTGCCAGCAGCGTAGTCGCTGGGACTGAAGCTTTCTTT. Translating gives CASSVVAGTEAFF.

This clone was found once. The V call is TRBV4-2, the J call TRBJ2-1, with D maybe TRBD2 (7 bases). CDR1 and CDR2 from the germline V gene are LGHNA and YNFKEQ. The CDR3 is 16 amino acids. Trimming removed 1 base from V and 6 bases from J, with 16 bases in between. The CDR3 DNA sequence: TGTGCCAGCAGCCAAGTAGATTGGGGGGGCCCCAATGAGCAGTTCTTC. Encoded protein: CASSQVDWGGPNEQFF.

The CDR3 loop reads CASSPRGGGSTDTQYF. Here the CDR3 DNA reads TGTGCCAGCTCACCTCGAGGCGGGGGAAGCACAGATACGCAGTATTTT. The chain has TRBV18 and TRBJ2-3; 7 bases are shared with TRBD2. CDR3 size: 16 residues. Germline-derived CDR1 and CDR2 are KGHSH and LQKENI. V shed 3 bases, J shed 0 bases, and the junction held 6 bases outside the gene matches. Looking up the rest from reference TRBV18 and TRBJ2-3 gives the full variable domain: NAGVMQNPRHLVRRRGQEARLRCSPMKGHSHVYWYRQLPEEGLKFMVYLQKENIIDESGMPKERFSAEFPKEGPSILRIQQVVRGDSAAYFCASSPRGGGSTDTQYFGPGTRLTVL.

Remarks on this clone: Other DNA sequences in the same sample also yield this CDR3. The V call is TRBV6-5, the J call TRBJ1-1; D uncertain. V shed 0 bases and J shed 2 bases, with 7 bases lying between them. Germline V CDR1 and CDR2: MNHEY, SVGAGI. The CDR3 is made up of 14 amino acids. The CDR3 bases are TGTGCCAGCAGTTACTCGTGGGGAAACACTGAAGCTTTCTTT. Residues: CASSYSWGNTEAFF.

This clone was observed a handful of times. The rearrangement links TRBV6-6 to TRBJ1-1, with D tentatively TRBD1 (5 bases). Trimming left V 6 bases short and J 3 bases short, with 11 bases between. CDR1 MNHNY and CDR2 SVGAGI come from the germline V gene (reference sequence). The CDR3 spans 13 residues. The CDR3 is CASSPMGHTEAFF. DNA of the CDR3: TGTGCCAGCAGCCCAATGGGGCACACTGAAGCTTTCTTT.

DNA of the CDR3: TGCGCCAGCAGCTTTCCCCCGGGGACAGACCAAGAGACCCAGTACTTC. Its translation is CASSFPPGTDQETQYF. J is TRBJ2-5 and V is TRBV5-1; 7 bases agree with TRBD1. V lost 2 bases and J lost 0; bases outside the gene matches: 7. Germline CDR1 and CDR2: SGHRS and YFSETQ. This CDR3 comprises 16 residues.